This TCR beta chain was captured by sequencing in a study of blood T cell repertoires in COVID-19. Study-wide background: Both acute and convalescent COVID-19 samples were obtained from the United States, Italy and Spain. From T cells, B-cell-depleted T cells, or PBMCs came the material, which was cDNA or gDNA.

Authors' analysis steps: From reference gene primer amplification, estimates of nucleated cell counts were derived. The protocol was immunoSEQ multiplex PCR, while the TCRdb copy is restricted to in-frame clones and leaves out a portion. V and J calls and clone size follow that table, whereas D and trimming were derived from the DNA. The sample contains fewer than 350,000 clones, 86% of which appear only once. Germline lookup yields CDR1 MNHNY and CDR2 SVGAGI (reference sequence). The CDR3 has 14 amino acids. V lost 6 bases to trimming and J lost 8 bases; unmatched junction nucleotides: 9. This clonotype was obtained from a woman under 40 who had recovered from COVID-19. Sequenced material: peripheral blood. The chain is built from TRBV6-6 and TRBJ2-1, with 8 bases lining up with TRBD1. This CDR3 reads CASSRQGPFDEQFF. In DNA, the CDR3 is TGTGCCAGCAGCCGACAGGGGCCATTCGATGAGCAGTTCTTC.